Listed below are T cell receptor beta chains from one sample, sequenced in a study of shared clonotypes between healthy human individuals. TCRdb's copy holds only in-frame clones and misses some; the assay was immunoSEQ multiplex PCR. The top ten clones hold over 1.5% of a sample with around 1,900,000 clones, around 95% of them seen once. The source material was naive CD8+ T cells from PBMCs. Every receptor here comes from a young man in good health. Some clones in this sample may be carry-over from other donors' samples. CDR3s include the opening cysteine and the closing phenylalanine or tryptophan. Fields, in order: D gene, clone size, J gene, V gene, CDR3 DNA, CDR3 protein. A D gene is named only where the DNA matches it firmly. The size of a clone is reported for some rows only, either as once, few or many, or as a class for expanded clones.

TRBD2	.	TRBJ2-1	TRBV2	TGTGCCAGCAGTAGGACTAGCGCGCAGTTCTTC	CASSRTSAQFF
TRBD1	.	TRBJ2-2	TRBV7-9	TGTGCCAGCAGCTCCCGGGACAGGGAGGGGGCCGGGGAGCTGTTTTTT	CASSSRDREGAGELFF
TRBD1	.	TRBJ1-5	TRBV28	TGTGCCAGCAGTACACAAATCAGGGGGTATCAGCCCCAGCATTTT	CASSTQIRGYQPQHF
.	once	TRBJ2-1	TRBV5-6	TGTGCCAGCAGCGAGGGACCTAACTCCTACAATGAGCAGTTCTTC	CASSEGPNSYNEQFF
.	.	TRBJ2-2	TRBV27	TGTGCCAGCAGCGAACTCAACAGGGTACCCGGGGAGCTGTTTTTT	CASSELNRVPGELFF
.	.	TRBJ2-7	TRBV7-9	TGTGCCAGCAGCGACGGGCAGGGAGTCTCCGAGCAGTACTTC	CASSDGQGVSEQYF
.	.	TRBJ1-1	TRBV6-5	TGTGCCAGCAGTTACTCGTTGGACACTGAAGCTTTCTTT	CASSYSLDTEAFF
.	once	TRBJ1-2	TRBV6-5	TGTGCCAGCGGTGGGTCAGGGTACGAGGGCTACACCTTC	CASGGSGYEGYTF
.	.	TRBJ1-5	TRBV9	TGTGCCAGCAGCGGGGGAGTAAGATTCAATCAGCCCCAGCATTTT	CASSGGVRFNQPQHF
TRBD2	.	TRBJ2-1	TRBV7-3	TGTGCCAGCAGCTCCCGGACTAGCGGGAGCCCTGGTGAGCAGTTCTTC	CASSSRTSGSPGEQFF
.	.	TRBJ2-3	TRBV7-9	TGTGCCAGCAGCCCCGGACTCCTCGATACGCAGTATTTT	CASSPGLLDTQYF
.	.	TRBJ1-3	TRBV28	TGTGCCAGCAGCTTGGACAGACTCTCTGGAAACACCATATATTTT	CASSLDRLSGNTIYF
TRBD1	.	TRBJ1-2	TRBV28	TGTGCCAGCCGCCGACTGATGTGGGGGACAGACTATGGCTACACCTTC	CASRRLMWGTDYGYTF
TRBD2	.	TRBJ2-1	TRBV4-3	TGCGCCAGCAGCCAACGGGTCTACGGGAGGGCCTACAATGAGCAGTTCTTC	CASSQRVYGRAYNEQFF
.	.	TRBJ2-2	TRBV27	TGTGCCAGCAGTTTATCGTCGCAGGCTGGGGAGCTGTTTTTT	CASSLSSQAGELFF
.	.	TRBJ1-2	TRBV6-5	TGTGCCAGCAGTACATCAGACGGACTTAACTATGGCTACACCTTC	CASSTSDGLNYGYTF
.	.	TRBJ1-4	TRBV7-6	TGTGCCAGCAGCTCCTCGATACAGGGCCTCGAAAAACTGTTTTTT	CASSSSIQGLEKLFF
.	.	TRBJ2-7	TRBV28	TGTGCCAGCAGTAGGCGTAGACCGGCTTACGACGAGCAGTACTTC	CASSRRRPAYDEQYF
TRBD2	.	TRBJ2-1	TRBV11-2	TGTGCCAGCAGCTTAGTGGGGACTAGCGCCCAAGAGCAGTTCTTC	CASSLVGTSAQEQFF
.	.	TRBJ1-2	TRBV9	TGTGCCAGCAGCGGCCAGGGCGGCACGACCCGCTATGGCTACACCTTC	CASSGQGGTTRYGYTF
.	.	TRBJ2-3	TRBV7-8	TGTGCCAGCAGCCCGCGGGTTAGCGGCACAGATACGCAGTATTTT	CASSPRVSGTDTQYF
.	.	TRBJ1-5	TRBV7-6	TGTGCCAGCAGCTTAGCTGAGGGGTATCAGCCCCAGCATTTT	CASSLAEGYQPQHF
.	.	TRBJ1-1	TRBV9	TGTGCCAGCAGCTCGGAGCCCTTCACTGAAGCTTTCTTT	CASSSEPFTEAFF
TRBD1	.	TRBJ2-7	TRBV9	TGTGCCAGCAGCGCGTCCGGGACAGGGGTAGTCGAGCAGTACTTC	CASSASGTGVVEQYF
TRBD1	.	TRBJ2-7	TRBV29-1	TGCAGCGTCCGGGACAGGACGAGCTCCTACGAGCAGTACTTC	CSVRDRTSSYEQYF
.	few	TRBJ1-5	TRBV6-5	TGTGCCAGCAGACACAGGGAGGTTGAGCCCCAGCATTTT	CASRHREVEPQHF
.	.	TRBJ2-7	TRBV29-1	TGCAGCGTTCCCAACGGACCCTACGAGCAGTACTTC	CSVPNGPYEQYF
.	once	TRBJ2-1	TRBV7-2	TGTGCCAGCAGCTTGTATGGCGGCCCATACAATGAGCAGTTCTTC	CASSLYGGPYNEQFF
.	.	TRBJ2-1	TRBV12-5	TGTGCTAGTGGGGCCAGCGGCTCCTACAATGAGCAGTTCTTC	CASGASGSYNEQFF
.	.	TRBJ2-1	TRBV7-9	TGTGCCAGCAGCACGGACAGTCAGGATGCCAATGAGCAGTTCTTC	CASSTDSQDANEQFF
.	.	TRBJ1-1	TRBV19	TGTGCCAGCCAGGGCAGGCTATCCCCTGAAGCTTTCTTT	CASQGRLSPEAFF
.	.	TRBJ1-6	TRBV28	TGTGCCAGCAGTCCGTGGCAAGAGCAGAATTCACCCCTCCACTTT	CASSPWQEQNSPLHF
TRBD1	.	TRBJ1-2	TRBV6-5	TGTGCCAGCAGTTACGACAGGGTACTTGGCTATGGCTACACCTTC	CASSYDRVLGYGYTF
.	.	TRBJ1-1	TRBV10-3	TGTGCCATCAGCATGACAGGGAACACTGAAGCTTTCTTT	CAISMTGNTEAFF
.	.	TRBJ2-6	TRBV6-5	TGTGCCAGCAGACTACAGGTATCTGGGGCCAACGTCCTGACTTTC	CASRLQVSGANVLTF
.	.	TRBJ2-7	TRBV27	TGTGCCAGCAGTTTAAGGTCCGGTACCTACGAGCAGTACTTC	CASSLRSGTYEQYF
.	few	TRBJ1-5	TRBV5-5	TGTGCCAGCAGCCCTCGAGGCCATGATCAGCCCCAGCATTTT	CASSPRGHDQPQHF
.	.	TRBJ1-1	TRBV29-1	TGCCAAGCTCGTGGCACTGAAGCTTTCTTT	CQARGTEAFF
TRBD2	.	TRBJ2-3	TRBV7-2	TGTGCCAGCAGCTTACTAGGCGGGGGTGTGGATACGCAGTATTTT	CASSLLGGGVDTQYF
.	once	TRBJ1-2	TRBV6-6	TGTGCCAGCAGCCGATCCCATGGCTACACCTTC	CASSRSHGYTF
.	.	TRBJ2-2	TRBV5-8	TGTGCCAGCAGCTTGGGACTAGATCACACCGGGGAGCTGTTTTTT	CASSLGLDHTGELFF
TRBD1	.	TRBJ2-7	TRBV4-3	TGCGCCAGCAGCCTTGGACAGGGCGCCTACGAGCAGTACTTC	CASSLGQGAYEQYF
TRBD1	.	TRBJ1-4	TRBV2	TGTGCCAGCAGTGCCGTGACAGGGGGTAATGAAAAACTGTTTTTT	CASSAVTGGNEKLFF